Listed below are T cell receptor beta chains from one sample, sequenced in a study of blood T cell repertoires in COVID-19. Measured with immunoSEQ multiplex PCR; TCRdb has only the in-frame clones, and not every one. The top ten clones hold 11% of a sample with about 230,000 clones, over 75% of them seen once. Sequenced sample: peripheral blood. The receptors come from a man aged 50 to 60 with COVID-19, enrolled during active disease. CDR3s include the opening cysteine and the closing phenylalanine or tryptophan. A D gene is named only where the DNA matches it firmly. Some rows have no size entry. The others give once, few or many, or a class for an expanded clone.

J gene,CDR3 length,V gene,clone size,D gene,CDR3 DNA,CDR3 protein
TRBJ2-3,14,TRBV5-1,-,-,TGCGCCAGCAGCTGGGGGGACAGCACAGATACGCAGTATTTT,CASSWGDSTDTQYF
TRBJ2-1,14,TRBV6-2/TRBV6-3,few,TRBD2,TGTGCCAGCAGTCGACTAGCCCAGAACAATGAGCAGTTCTTC,CASSRLAQNNEQFF
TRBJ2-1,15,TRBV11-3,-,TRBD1,TGTGCCAGCAGCCCCCGGACAGGGGATGAAGATGAGCAGTTCTTC,CASSPRTGDEDEQFF
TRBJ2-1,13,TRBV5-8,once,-,TGTGCCAGCAGCTTGGCCCGGGGGTATGAGCAGTTCTTC,CASSLARGYEQFF
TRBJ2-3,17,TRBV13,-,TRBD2,TGTGCCAGCAGCTCCTGGACTAGCGGGATTGCGACAGATACGCAGTATTTT,CASSSWTSGIATDTQYF
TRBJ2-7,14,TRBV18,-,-,TGTGCCAGCTCACTTACTGGAGAGACCTACGAGCAGTACTTC,CASSLTGETYEQYF
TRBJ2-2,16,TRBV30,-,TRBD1,TGTGCCTGGAGCCCCGGGACAGGGGTGATCATCGGGGAGCTGTTTTTT,CAWSPGTGVIIGELFF
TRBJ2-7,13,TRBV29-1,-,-,TGCAGCGTCACAGGGATAAGCACCTACGAGCAGTACTTC,CSVTGISTYEQYF
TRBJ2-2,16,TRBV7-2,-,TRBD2,TGTGCCAGCAGCTTATTCGGGGGGGGCAACACCGGGGAGCTGTTTTTT,CASSLFGGGNTGELFF
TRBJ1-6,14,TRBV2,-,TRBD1,TGTGCCAGCACCCTCAGGGGGGAAAATTCACCCCTCCACTTT,CASTLRGENSPLHF
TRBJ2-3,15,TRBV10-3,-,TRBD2,TGTGCCATCAGTGAACTAGCGGGGGGGACAGATACGCAGTATTTT,CAISELAGGTDTQYF
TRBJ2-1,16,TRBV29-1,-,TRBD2,TGCAGCGTGGATAGAACGGGACTAGCGGGGAACAATGAGCAGTTCTTC,CSVDRTGLAGNNEQFF
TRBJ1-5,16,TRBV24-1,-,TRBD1,TGTGCCACCGGGGACCGGACAGGGGATAGCAATCAGCCCCAGCATTTT,CATGDRTGDSNQPQHF
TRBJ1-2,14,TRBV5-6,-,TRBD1,TGTGCCAGCAGCCCCGGACAGGGAGGCTATGGCTACACCTTC,CASSPGQGGYGYTF
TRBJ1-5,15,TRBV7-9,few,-,TGTGCCAGCAGCTTGCGGAGGGATAACAATCAGCCCCAGCATTTT,CASSLRRDNNQPQHF
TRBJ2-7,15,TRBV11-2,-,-,TGTGCCAGCAGCTTATTGCAGGGGTACTCATACGAGCAGTACTTC,CASSLLQGYSYEQYF
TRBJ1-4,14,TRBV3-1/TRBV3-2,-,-,TGTGCCAGCAGCCAACAGGGTAGCGGTGAAAAACTGTTTTTT,CASSQQGSGEKLFF
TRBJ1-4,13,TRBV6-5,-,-,TGTGCCAGCGCGGGGGGCTCTAATGAAAAACTGTTTTTT,CASAGGSNEKLFF
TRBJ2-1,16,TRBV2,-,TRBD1,TGTGCCAGCAGTCTGGGGACAGGGGCGAGCTACAATGAGCAGTTCTTC,CASSLGTGASYNEQFF
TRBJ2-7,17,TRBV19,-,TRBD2,TGTGCCAGTAGCATCGGGACTAGCGGGGGACCCTCCTACGAGCAGTACTTC,CASSIGTSGGPSYEQYF
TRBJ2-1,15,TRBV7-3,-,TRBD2,TGTGCCAGCAGCTGGACTAGCGGGGTCTACAATGAGCAGTTCTTC,CASSWTSGVYNEQFF
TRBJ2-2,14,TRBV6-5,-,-,TGTGCCATGAGAAGACTAGTGAACACCGGGGAGCTGTTTTTT,CAMRRLVNTGELFF
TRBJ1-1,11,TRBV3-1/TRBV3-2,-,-,TGTGCCAGCAGCACACGACAGGAAGCTTTCTTT,CASSTRQEAFF
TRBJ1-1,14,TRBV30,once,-,TGTGCCTGGAACCGGGGACAACCGAACACTGAAGCTTTCTTT,CAWNRGQPNTEAFF
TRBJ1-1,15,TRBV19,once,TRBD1,TGTGCCAGCCTCCCGTCCACAGGGGCGAGCACTGAAGCTTTCTTT,CASLPSTGASTEAFF
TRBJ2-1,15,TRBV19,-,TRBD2,TGTGCCAGTAGCTTACCCCACCCCAGCGGGAGCAAGCAGTTCTTC,CASSLPHPSGSKQFF
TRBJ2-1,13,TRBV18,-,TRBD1,TGTGCCAGCTCACCAGGAGACAGGGTTGAGCAGTTCTTC,CASSPGDRVEQFF
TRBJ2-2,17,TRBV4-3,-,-,TGCGCCAGCAGCCAAGGATCCTGGCGGGGTGTTCCCGGGGAGCTGTTTTTT,CASSQGSWRGVPGELFF
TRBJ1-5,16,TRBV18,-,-,TGTGCCAGCTCACCACTGAGGGAGATTAGCAATCAGCCCCAGCATTTT,CASSPLREISNQPQHF
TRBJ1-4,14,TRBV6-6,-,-,TGTGCCAGCAGTTACGTGACAGATAATGAAAAACTGTTTTTT,CASSYVTDNEKLFF
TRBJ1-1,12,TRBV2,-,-,TGTGCCAGCAGTGGGAACAGGGTGGGAGCTTTCTTT,CASSGNRVGAFF
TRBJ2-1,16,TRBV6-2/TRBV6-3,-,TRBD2,TGTGCCAGCAGTACCAGGGGACTAGCGGAGTACAATGAGCAGTTCTTC,CASSTRGLAEYNEQFF
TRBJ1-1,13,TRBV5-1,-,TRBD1,TGCGCCAGCAGCTTGGGGACAGGGGCTAGGGCTTTCTTT,CASSLGTGARAFF
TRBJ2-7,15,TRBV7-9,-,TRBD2,TGTGCCAGCAGGCAAGGACTAGCGGGCTCCTACGAGCAGTACTTC,CASRQGLAGSYEQYF
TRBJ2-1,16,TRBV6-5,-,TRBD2,TGTGCCAGCAGTTATTTGGGGACTAGCGGGAGTAATGAGCAGTTCTTC,CASSYLGTSGSNEQFF
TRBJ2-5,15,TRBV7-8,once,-,TGTGCCAGCAGCTTACAAGGCGGAGGGAGGGAGACCCAGTACTTC,CASSLQGGGRETQYF
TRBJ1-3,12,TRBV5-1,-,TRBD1,TGCGCCAGCAGCTTGTCAGGGGGCTTGGTATATTTT,CASSLSGGLVYF
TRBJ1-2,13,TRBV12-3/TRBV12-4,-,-,TGTGCCAGCAGTGAACACCTTCTCAGGGGTACCACCTTC,CASSEHLLRGTTF
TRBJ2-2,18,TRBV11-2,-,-,TGTGCCAGCAGCTATCCCGTCGGAGGGGCGCGGGGCACCGGGGAGCTGTTTTTT,CASSYPVGGARGTGELFF
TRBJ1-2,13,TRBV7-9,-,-,TGTGCCAGCAGCCCCGGACATTCAGCTGGCTACACCTTC,CASSPGHSAGYTF
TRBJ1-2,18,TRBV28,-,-,TGTGCCAGCAGTTTACCAGGTGGGCAGTCTCGACGAAACTATGGCTACACCTTC,CASSLPGGQSRRNYGYTF
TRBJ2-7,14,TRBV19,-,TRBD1,TGTGCCAGTAGTAAAACCGGGACAGGGAACGAGCAGTACTTC,CASSKTGTGNEQYF
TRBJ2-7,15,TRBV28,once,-,TGTGCCAGCAGACCAGGGACATTCAGCTCCTACGAGCAGTACTTC,CASRPGTFSSYEQYF
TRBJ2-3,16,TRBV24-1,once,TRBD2,TGTGCCACCAGTGATCCATCAGCGGGAGTGGCGGATACGCAGTATTTT,CATSDPSAGVADTQYF
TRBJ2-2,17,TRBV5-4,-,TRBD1,TGTGCCAGCAGCTTGGCCGAAACAGGGGTTGGGACCGGGGAGCTGTTTTTT,CASSLAETGVGTGELFF
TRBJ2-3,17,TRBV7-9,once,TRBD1,TGTGCCAGCAGCTTAGACCCCGACAGGGGGCTCGGAGATACGCAGTATTTT,CASSLDPDRGLGDTQYF
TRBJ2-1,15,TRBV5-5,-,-,TGTGCCAGCAGCCGAGACAGAGTACCATACAATGAGCAGTTCTTC,CASSRDRVPYNEQFF
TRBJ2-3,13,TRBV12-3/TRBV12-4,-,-,TGTGCCAGCAGTTTAGAGCTGGGCCATACGCAGTATTTT,CASSLELGHTQYF
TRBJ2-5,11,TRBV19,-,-,TGTGCCAGTAGTACCCGGGAGACCCAGTACTTC,CASSTRETQYF
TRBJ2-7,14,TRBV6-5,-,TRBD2,TGTGCCAGCACCGCCGGGACTAGTAAGTACGAGCAGTACTTC,CASTAGTSKYEQYF
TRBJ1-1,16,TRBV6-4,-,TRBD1,TGTGCCAGCAGTGATCGCGGGACAGAAGGATACACTGAAGCTTTCTTT,CASSDRGTEGYTEAFF
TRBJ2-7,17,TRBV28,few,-,TGTGCCAGCAGCCTTATTCGGGGGAGGACCCTCTCCTACGAGCAGTACTTC,CASSLIRGRTLSYEQYF
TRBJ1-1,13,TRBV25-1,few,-,TGTGCCAGCAGTGGGACAATGAACACTGAAGCTTTCTTT,CASSGTMNTEAFF
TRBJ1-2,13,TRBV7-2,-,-,TGTGCCAGCAGCTTAAGGCAGGACTATGGCTACACCTTC,CASSLRQDYGYTF
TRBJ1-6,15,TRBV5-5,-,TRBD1,TGTGCCAGCAGCGTAGACAGGGCGTATAATTCACCCCTCCACTTT,CASSVDRAYNSPLHF